This entry is about one T cell receptor (beta chain). The antigen it binds to is not known. Base qualities are not recorded, but no much larger clone differs from it by a single base. Other DNA sequences in the same sample also yield this CDR3. This sample is part of a study of shared clonotypes between healthy human individuals (TCRdb year 2020). With regard to the full study: The cohort comprised two women and a few men aged 18 to 49 years. Per donor, three plates each were used for CD4 naive and CD4 memory, two for CD8 naive, and one for CD8 memory. Libraries were prepared and TCR repertoires were sequenced by different laboratories using diverse techniques, in order to increase sequencing depth and limit assay-specific biases. To estimate repertoire size and how much clonotype sharing occurs between individuals, the study deeply sequenced the blood TCR repertoires of five or six healthy adults. Per donor, leukapheresis produced somewhere between about 0.85 and 8.9 billion PBMCs.

Beyond this particular receptor, the publication reports: Higher generation probabilities were observed for clonotypes shared by all four sorted-subset donors than for non-shared clonotypes. Across several donors, roughly 5.4% of naive CD4, 3% to 4% of naive CD8, 2% to 2.5% of memory CD4, and about 0.44% of memory CD8 clonotypes were shared. Naive subsets generally had larger estimated clonotype richness than memory subsets did. The genetic and exposure-history diversity represented was limited by the small number of donors. Sampling was limited to blood, and TCR repertoires in tissue likely differ from TCR repertoires in blood. Pairwise subsampling led to the expectation that sequencing depth would affect the degree of clonotype sharing among donors. Even with the large sequencing depth, rarefaction of the sorted-subset datasets indicated that sequencing was incomplete.

Using the deep immunoSEQ assay, TCR CDR3 regions were amplified from genomic DNA by multiplex PCR. For each cell subset, the extracted genomic DNA was distributed evenly across all wells of several immunoSEQ 96-well plates, and each plate served as one replicate. For sorted subsets, approximately 200 ng of genomic DNA, equivalent to 25,000 to 30,000 T cell genomes, went into each replicate PCR. Purified libraries were measured with a Qubit 3.0 fluorometer, size-checked on a Bioanalyzer 2100, and measured again with the KAPA Library Quantification kit. Each immunoSEQ 96-well plate was sequenced on its own single-read 150-cycle Illumina NextSeq 550 flow cell. The authors' pipeline ran thus. Because the immunoSEQ output held only junctional sequences and lacked quality scores, the filtering could not match the filtering applied to full-length reads. To assign V/J genes and CDR3, sequences were annotated against IMGT germline references using PyIR, a Python wrapper for IgBLAST v1.9. Any read was removed if the V/J assignment was weak (E-value above 1e-6), the CDR3 was missing, or the read contained stop codons, out-of-frame junctions, or ambiguous translated residues. A V3J clonotype was defined by an identical inferred V gene, J gene, and CDR3 amino acid sequence. The percentage overlap between two repertoires was calculated by dividing the number of shared unique clonotypes by the size of the smaller repertoire. RTK rarefaction, the Chao1 estimator, and Recon v2.1 estimates of unobserved clonotypes were used to assess repertoire richness. Generation probabilities for all TCRbeta clonotypes obtained by the gDNA method from a handful of donors were computed using OLGA. In TCRdb, the immuneACCESS table is reduced to in-frame sequences with V and J assigned. These tables do not hold every clone; where another copy was compared, an unresolved V gene accounts for under half, and the others remain unexplained. The DNA gave D and trimming, while V, J and clone size come from that table. The sample has approximately 720,000 clones on record, about two thirds of them singletons. The ten largest clones take up 1.8% of the sample.

From the germline V gene, CDR1 is SGHTA and CDR2 is FQGNSA. The V and J ends are trimmed by 3 bases and 2 bases, leaving 10 bases between them. Inclusive of the bounding cysteine and phenylalanine, the CDR3 is 14 residues long. The only DNA kept is the CDR3, 42 bases in frame from the first base. The donors were healthy, HIV-negative adults who had no recently reported acute infections or vaccinations. All donors were Caucasian adults living in Nashville, Tennessee, USA. Magnetic negative selection was used to enrich CD4+ T cells, after which naive cells were positively selected on CD45RA and the negative fraction became the memory subset. Blood was collected by leukapheresis, and PBMCs were isolated by Ficoll-Histopaque density gradient centrifugation and then cryopreserved in liquid nitrogen vapor phase. Analytical flow cytometry was used to check the purity and quantity of every magnetically sorted T cell population. Genomic DNA was isolated from every sorted fraction and measured by UV absorbance on a Nanodrop 2000c.

The sequenced sample consisted of memory CD4+ T cells sorted from blood. The sample's cell subset or site label, in plain terms: CD45RA-negative fraction. The receptor was derived from a woman aged 25 to 39 in good health. Rearrangement joined TRBV7-2 to TRBJ1-1, with no confident D gene call. The CDR3 has the sequence CASSFGRGNTEAFF. The base sequence is TGTGCCAGCAGCTTCGGTCGAGGAAACACTGAAGCTTTCTTT.